The T cell receptor (beta chain) described here comes from a study of blood T cell repertoires in COVID-19. Across the study: From T cells, B-cell-depleted T cells, or PBMCs came the material, which was cDNA or gDNA.

Original methodology: Amplifying reference gene primers gave estimates of nucleated cell counts. Profiled with immunoSEQ multiplex PCR; TCRdb holds only in-frame clones, not every one. From that table come the V and J calls and clone size; the DNA was used to work out D and trimming. Among a few hundred thousand clones listed, around 89% were seen once. Germline CDR1 and CDR2: SGHDN and FVKESK. The CDR3 consists of 14 residues. V lost 1 base and J lost 5, with 11 bases in between. All enrollees were roughly 18 to 89 years old and from about two dozen US areas. Allocation to cohorts depended on clinical history reported by the participants. Only one count was recorded for this clone.

The sequencing sample was made of PBMCs or T cells enriched from blood (not recorded which). This receptor was identified in a young man who had been exposed to COVID-19. V usage is TRBV14 and J usage is TRBJ1-1; weak D call: TRBD1 (5 bases). The CDR3 loop is CASSQGGLGTEAFF. CDR3 sequence (DNA): TGTGCCAGCAGCCAAGGGGGCCTGGGGACTGAAGCTTTCTTT.